This TCR beta chain stems from a study of T cells in Graves' hyperthyroidism and ophthalmopathy. Findings and limits, study-wide: Clonotypes that were expanded in thyroid above 0.001 mostly appeared in blood too.

Uncontrolled infection, other autoimmune disease, pregnancy or lactation barred patients from enrollment. A word on this clonotype: What it recognizes is unknown.

Amplification of TCR beta CDR3 regions was performed using RNA transcripts as template. RT-PCR in the first round (using the HTBI primer set) targeted the TCR CDR3. TCRdb itself ran the multiplex PCR reads through MiXCR, one entry per CDR3 protein. The sample carries a few hundred thousand distinct CDR3 sequences, 15% recorded once. Trimming cost V 4 bases and J 1 base, with 17 bases left between them. This CDR3 contains 16 residues. CDR1 is DFQATT, CDR2 SNEGSKA, per germline (reference sequence). The gene calls are TRBV20-1 and TRBJ2-1, with no clear D. What was sequenced was blood. The receptor was derived from a woman between 25 and 40 years old with Graves' hyperthyroidism. CDR3 nucleotide sequence: TGCAGTGCTAAAATTCCCCCTACTCGTTCCTACAATGAGCAGTTCTTC. The encoded protein is CSAKIPPTRSYNEQFF.